This paragraph reports one T cell receptor beta chain. The data were obtained in a study of T cell repertoires in ileal Crohn's disease. CDR1 SGHRS and CDR2 YFSETQ come from the germline V gene. J was trimmed by 5 bases and V by 0 bases; bases with no gene match: 3. This CDR3 has 14 residues. Assay: immunoSEQ multiplex PCR; the TCRdb copy retains only in-frame clones and omits some. The data show 4,500 to 5,500 clones, roughly 74% seen once. V and J are TRBV5-1 and TRBJ2-7; 9 bases are shared with TRBD2. Sample: ileal tissue. The TCR originated in an adult with Crohn's disease. CDR3 coding DNA: TGCGCCAGCAGCTTGGAGCGGGAGGACCACGAGCAGTACTTC. Translation gives CASSLEREDHEQYF.